The 23 T cell receptor beta chains given below trace back to one sample, sequenced in a study of blood T cell repertoires in COVID-19. The data were produced by immunoSEQ multiplex PCR, yet TCRdb's version contains in-frame clones alone and is incomplete. This sample carries 280,000 or so clones, roughly 80% of them seen once, and the ten largest clones take approximately 9%. The sample taken for sequencing was peripheral blood. These receptors were obtained from a woman between 45 and 60 years old who had recovered from COVID-19.

The CDR3 DNA is TGTGCCAGCAGCCAAGAGGAGTCTAGGGGCCATTCGGGAAACACCATATATTTT. This sequence encodes CASSQEESRGHSGNTIYF. V gene TRBV3-1 (or the pseudogene TRBV3-2) combines with J gene TRBJ1-3, with TRBD1 as a possible D gene (5 bases). The CDR3 totals 18 residues. V was clipped by 0 bases and J by 4 bases, with 19 bases between them. Germline CDR1 is LGHDT and CDR2 is YNNKEL (reference sequence).

This chain joins TRBV6-5 and TRBJ2-1; D call uncertain. The length of the CDR3 is 14 residues. CDR1 is MNHEY, CDR2 SVGAGI, per germline. V lost 0 bases to trimming and J lost 7 bases, with 10 bases between them. CDR3 residues: CASSYSTSGNEQFF. CDR3 bases: TGTGCCAGCAGTTACTCTACGTCAGGTAATGAGCAGTTCTTC.

The rearrangement links TRBV7-2 to TRBJ1-6; D perhaps matches TRBD1 (5 bases). V was shortened by 5 bases and J by 0 bases, with 14 bases between the two germline ends. The CDR3 consists of 17 residues. Germline values: CDR1 SGHTA, CDR2 FQGNSA. CDR3 amino acids: CASSTSDISSYNSPLHF. The CDR3 DNA follows: TGTGCCAGCAGCACCTCGGACATAAGCTCCTATAATTCACCCCTCCACTTT.

V usage is TRBV6-1 and J usage is TRBJ2-3; 10 bases fit TRBD2. Germline V lookup: CDR1 MNHNS, CDR2 SASEGT. V gave up 3 bases and J gave up 3 bases; unmatched junction bases: 6. This CDR3 spans 16 amino acids. CDR3 sequence: CASSELAGAETDTQYF. The CDR3 nucleotides read TGTGCCAGCAGTGAGCTAGCGGGAGCCGAGACAGATACGCAGTATTTT.

This chain links TRBV19 with TRBJ2-5, with TRBD1 matching over 9 bases. There are 13 residues in the CDR3. From germline, CDR1 is LNHDA and CDR2 SQIVND (reference sequence). The junction had 5 bases not matched to a gene; V was cut back by 7 bases and J by 5 bases. CDR3 residues: CASNSGTGETQYF. The CDR3 nucleotides read TGTGCCAGTAACTCCGGGACAGGGGAGACCCAGTACTTC.

V is TRBV18 and J is TRBJ1-2, with 8 bases matching TRBD1. CDR1 is KGHSH, CDR2 LQKENI, per germline. This CDR3 has 14 amino acids. The V and J ends lost 2 bases and 8 bases, in that order; junction bases with no gene match: 7. The chain's CDR3 is CASSPVGTGHGYTF. DNA of the CDR3: TGTGCCAGCTCACCAGTGGGGACAGGACACGGCTACACCTTC.

The V gene is TRBV6-2 or TRBV6-3, the J gene TRBJ2-7; D uncertain. Germline loops: CDR1 MNHEY, CDR2 SVGEGT. This CDR3 is built from 13 residues. With 0 bases removed from V and 3 bases from J, the gap between germline ends came to 6 bases. CDR3 loop: CASSYSNYYEQYF. The CDR3 DNA sequence: TGTGCCAGCAGTTACTCGAACTACTACGAGCAGTACTTC.

The chain has TRBV27 and TRBJ1-1, with a tentative D call TRBD1 (5 bases). Trimming took off 6 bases at V and 1 base at J, with 15 bases between the two ends. The CDR3 runs to 15 residues. Per the germline V gene, CDR1 is MNHEY and CDR2 is SMNVEV (reference sequence). CDR3 DNA sequence: TGTGCCAGCAGGAAAGGGTCCAGGGCGAACACTGAAGCTTTCTTT. This gives the protein CASRKGSRANTEAFF.

The J gene is TRBJ2-7, the V gene TRBV19, with TRBD2 identical over 10 bases. Germline V lookup: CDR1 LNHDA, CDR2 SQIVND (reference sequence). There are 14 residues in the CDR3. Unmatched junction bases numbered 5, after V lost 6 bases and J lost 3 bases. CDR3 in amino acids: CASRPGLASYEQYF. The CDR3, as DNA: TGTGCCAGTAGACCGGGACTAGCGAGCTACGAGCAGTACTTC. Based on the CDR3 plus reference TRBV19 and TRBJ2-7, the full variable domain is DGGITQSPKYLFRKEGQNVTLSCEQNLNHDAMYWYRQDPGQGLRLIYYSQIVNDFQKGDIAEGYSVSREKKESFPLTVTSAQKNPTAFYLCASRPGLASYEQYFGPGTRLTVT.

The chain recombines TRBV9 with TRBJ2-3, with 8 bases fitting TRBD1. CDR3 length: 14 amino acids. Germline V gives CDR1 SGDLS, CDR2 YYNGEE. V gave up 4 bases and J gave up 5 bases; unmatched junction bases: 6. CDR3 sequence: CASSPMTGEDTQYF. In nucleotides, the CDR3 is TGTGCCAGCAGCCCAATGACAGGGGAAGATACGCAGTATTTT.

The chain joins TRBV7-9 to TRBJ1-2; TRBD1 matches 8 bases. Germline CDR1 and CDR2: SEHNR and FQNEAQ (reference sequence). V trimming: 5 bases; J trimming: 7 bases; junction bases outside the gene matches: 3. The CDR3 extends over 12 amino acids. The CDR3 sequence is CASSTQGAGYTF. The CDR3 DNA reads as TGTGCCAGCAGCACCCAGGGGGCTGGCTACACCTTC.

Worth noting for this clone: The sample holds other DNA sequences that translate to the same CDR3. This rearrangement joins TRBV18 to TRBJ2-5; D is unclear. CDR3 length equals 12 residues. From germline, CDR1 is KGHSH and CDR2 LQKENI. Trimming shortened V by 6 bases and J by 2 bases, and 7 bases separated the two germline ends. CDR3 bases: TGTGCCAGCTCTAAATCTCAAGAGACCCAGTACTTC. Translated: CASSKSQETQYF. The full variable domain, in which reference TRBV18 and TRBJ2-5 provide the parts outside the CDR3, is NAGVMQNPRHLVRRRGQEARLRCSPMKGHSHVYWYRQLPEEGLKFMVYLQKENIIDESGMPKERFSAEFPKEGPSILRIQQVVRGDSAAYFCASSKSQETQYFGPGTRLLVL.

The chain recombines TRBV6-2 or TRBV6-3 with TRBJ2-3, with D perhaps TRBD1 (5 bases). Between the trimmed V and J ends, which lost 6 bases and 4 bases, there was a span of 8 bases. The germline V gene has CDR1 MNHEY and CDR2 SVGEGT. The CDR3 has 12 residues. In nucleotides, the CDR3 is TGTGCCAGCAGCCAACAGGCAGATACGCAGTATTTT. Translation: CASSQQADTQYF.

The rearrangement joins TRBV11-2 to TRBJ2-7; TRBD2 might be the D (6 bases). Per the germline V gene, CDR1 is SGHAT and CDR2 is FQNNGV. Deletions cut 5 bases from V and 4 bases from J, with 9 bases between. The CDR3 contains 12 residues. For the CDR3, the DNA is TGTGCCAGCAGCAGAGGGACTTACGAGCAGTACTTC. This sequence encodes CASSRGTYEQYF. The full variable domain, completed using reference TRBV11-2 and TRBJ2-7, is EAGVAQSPRYKIIEKRQSVAFWCNPISGHATLYWYQQILGQGPKLLIQFQNNGVVDDSQLPKDRFSAERLKGVDSTLKIQPAKLEDSAVYLCASSRGTYEQYFGPGTRLTVT.

Here the CDR3 reads CASSTRQGEDGYTF. CDR3 nucleotides: TGTGCCAGCTCAACGAGACAGGGAGAGGATGGCTACACCTTC. This sequence joins TRBV18 and TRBJ1-2; 7 bases are shared with TRBD1. Germline V gene lookup returns CDR1 KGHSH and CDR2 LQKENI. The CDR3 is 14 residues long. After removal of 5 bases from V and 6 bases from J, the junction contained 9 bases not matched to a gene.

In its sample, this clone was seen once. The chain has TRBV28 and TRBJ1-4, with D unresolved. Deletions cut 1 base from V and 5 bases from J, with 14 bases between. The CDR3 is made up of 16 amino acids. Germline values: CDR1 MDHEN, CDR2 SYDVKM. CDR3 DNA sequence: TGTGCCAGCAGTTTATATCTACAGAAGTCAAATGAAAAACTGTTTTTT. Its protein is CASSLYLQKSNEKLFF.

The V gene is TRBV5-1, the J gene TRBJ2-3, with TRBD1 matching 12 bases. Germline loops: CDR1 SGHRS, CDR2 YFSETQ. This CDR3 has 22 amino acids. Unmatched junction bases numbered 25, after V lost 4 bases and J lost 4 bases. CDR3 protein: CASSRSTPTGTGGRGLADTQYF. The CDR3 DNA sequence: TGCGCCAGCAGCCGATCTACCCCGACCGGGACAGGGGGCAGGGGCTTGGCAGATACGCAGTATTTT.

This rearrangement joins TRBV30 to TRBJ2-2, with 7 bases that match TRBD1. CDR1 GTSNPN and CDR2 SVGIG come from the germline V gene (reference sequence). The CDR3 runs 14 residues. J was trimmed by 6 bases and V by 2 bases; bases with no gene match: 6. CDR3 in DNA: TGTGCCTGGAGTAAGGGGGCTGGCGCCGGGGAGCTGTTTTTT. The encoded protein is CAWSKGAGAGELFF.

The chain uses TRBV20-1 and TRBJ1-4, with no clear D. The CDR3 extends over 11 amino acids. V was pared by 5 bases and J by 12 bases, with 13 bases between. Germline loops: CDR1 DFQATT, CDR2 SNEGSKA (reference sequence). The DNA for the CDR3 is TGCAGTGCTTTCCGGGATCCCCAACTGTTTTTT. Its translation is CSAFRDPQLFF.

The chain combines TRBV13 with TRBJ2-3, with D uncertain. The CDR3 consists of 13 residues. The germline CDR1 and CDR2 sequences are PRHDT and FYEKMQ (reference sequence). The V and J ends lost 3 bases and 0 bases respectively, with 4 bases between them. For the CDR3, the DNA is TGTGCCAGCAGCTTCCGTAGCACAGATACGCAGTATTTT. Translation: CASSFRSTDTQYF.

This sequence joins TRBV5-1 and TRBJ2-2; the D gene is possibly TRBD1 (6 bases). The CDR3 is 14 amino acids. Deletions cut 4 bases from V and 0 bases from J, with 7 bases between. CDR1 is SGHRS and CDR2 is YFSETQ in the germline V gene. The CDR3 reads CASSRTANTGELFF. CDR3 nucleotides: TGCGCCAGCAGCCGGACAGCGAACACCGGGGAGCTGTTTTTT.

This chain links TRBV12-3 or TRBV12-4 with TRBJ2-3, with TRBD2 matching over 8 bases. V lost 5 bases, J lost 5 bases, and 3 bases stayed unmatched. CDR3 size: 13 residues. The CDR3 sequence is CASSSGGRDTQYF. In DNA form, the CDR3 reads TGTGCCAGCAGTAGCGGGGGTAGAGATACGCAGTATTTT.

The V call is TRBV7-2, the J call TRBJ2-7, with 8 bases that match TRBD1. The V segment lost 2 bases and the J segment 3 bases; nucleotides outside the gene matches: 12. This CDR3 is 17 amino acids long. CDR1 SGHTA and CDR2 FQGNSA come from the germline V gene. CDR3 amino acids: CASSLNQDRAPGYEQYF. The CDR3 DNA reads as TGTGCCAGCAGCTTAAACCAGGACAGGGCCCCAGGCTACGAGCAGTACTTC.